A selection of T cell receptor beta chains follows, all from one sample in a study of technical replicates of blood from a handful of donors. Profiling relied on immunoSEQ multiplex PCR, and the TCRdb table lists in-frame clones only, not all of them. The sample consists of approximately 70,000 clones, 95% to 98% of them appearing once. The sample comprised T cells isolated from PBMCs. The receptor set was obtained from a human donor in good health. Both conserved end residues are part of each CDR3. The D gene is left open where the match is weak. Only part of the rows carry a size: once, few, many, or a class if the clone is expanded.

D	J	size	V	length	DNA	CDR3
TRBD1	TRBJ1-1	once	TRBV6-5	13	TGTGCCAGCCGGGACAGGGGAAACACTGAAGCTTTCTTT	CASRDRGNTEAFF
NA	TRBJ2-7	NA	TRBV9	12	TGTGCCAGCAGCCCTACAGGGAACGAGCAGTACTTC	CASSPTGNEQYF
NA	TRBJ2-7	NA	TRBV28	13	TGTGCCAGCAGTCCCGGGACAATCTACGAGCAGTACTTC	CASSPGTIYEQYF
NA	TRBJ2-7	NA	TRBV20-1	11	TGCAGTGCCTATAACTCCTACGAGCAGTACTTC	CSAYNSYEQYF
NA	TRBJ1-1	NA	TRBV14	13	TGTGCCAGCAGCGGCGGCTCCAACACTGAAGCTTTCTTT	CASSGGSNTEAFF
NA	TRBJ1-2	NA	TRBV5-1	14	TGCGCCAGCAGCTCGATGACTGGTAACTATGGCTACACCTTC	CASSSMTGNYGYTF
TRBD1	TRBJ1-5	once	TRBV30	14	TGTGCCTGGAGCCCTGGGACAGCAGATCAGCCCCAGCATTTT	CAWSPGTADQPQHF
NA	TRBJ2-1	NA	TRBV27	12	TGTGCCAGCAGTTTAAACAGAATATTGCTGTTCTTC	CASSLNRILLFF
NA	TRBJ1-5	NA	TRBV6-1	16	TGTGCCAGCAGTGAAAAACAGGTAAGGGGCAATCAGCCCCAGCATTTT	CASSEKQVRGNQPQHF
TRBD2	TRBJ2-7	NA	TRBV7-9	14	TGTGCCAGCAGCTCCGGACTAGTTCCAAACGAGCAGTACTTC	CASSSGLVPNEQYF
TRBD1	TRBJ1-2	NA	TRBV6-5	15	TGTGCCAGCAGTTACTACTCAGGGGACAGCTATGGCTACACCTTC	CASSYYSGDSYGYTF
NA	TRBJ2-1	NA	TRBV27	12	TGTGCCAGCAGGAGGCAGGGCAATGAGCAGTTCTTC	CASRRQGNEQFF
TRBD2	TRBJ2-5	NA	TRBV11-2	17	TGTGCCAGCAGCACCCGACTAGCGGGAGGGCCTATGGAGACCCAGTACTTC	CASSTRLAGGPMETQYF
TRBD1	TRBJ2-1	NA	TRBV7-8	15	TGTGCCAGCAGCTTAAGGGACAGTGCCTACAATGAGCAGTTCTTC	CASSLRDSAYNEQFF
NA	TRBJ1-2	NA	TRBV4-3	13	TGCGCCAGCAGCCAAGATCCCAGCTATGGCTACACCTTC	CASSQDPSYGYTF